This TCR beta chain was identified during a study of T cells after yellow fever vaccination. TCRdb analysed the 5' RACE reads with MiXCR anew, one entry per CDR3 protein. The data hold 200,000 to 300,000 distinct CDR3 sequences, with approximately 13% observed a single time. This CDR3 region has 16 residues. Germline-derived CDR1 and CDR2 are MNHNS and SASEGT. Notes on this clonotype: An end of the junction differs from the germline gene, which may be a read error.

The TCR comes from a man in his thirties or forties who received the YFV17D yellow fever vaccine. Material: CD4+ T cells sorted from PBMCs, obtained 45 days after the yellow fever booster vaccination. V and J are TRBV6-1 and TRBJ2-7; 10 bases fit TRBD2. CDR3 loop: CASSQTGLAASSEQYF. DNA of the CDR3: TGTGCCAGCAGTCAAACTGGACTAGCGGCGTCCTCCGAGCAGTACTTC.